These T cell receptor beta chains were read from a single sample in a study of shared clonotypes between healthy human individuals. Profiling relied on immunoSEQ multiplex PCR, and the TCRdb table lists in-frame clones only, not all of them. The sample contains approximately 940,000 clones, roughly 72% of which appear only once. The sample comprised memory CD4+ T cells sorted from blood. The source is a man between 18 and 35 years old in good health. The CDR3 runs from the conserved cysteine through the conserved F or W. D genes are given only for firm matches. Not all rows give a size; the values are once, few, many and, for expanded clones, a class.

size	D	V	J	DNA	CDR3
.	TRBD1	TRBV6-5	TRBJ2-3	TGTGCCAGCAGTTACTTGGCCGGGACAGGCACAGATACGCAGTATTTT	CASSYLAGTGTDTQYF
.	.	TRBV29-1	TRBJ1-3	TGCAGCGCGAGAGTTCCCTCTGGAAACACCATATATTTT	CSARVPSGNTIYF
.	.	TRBV6-6	TRBJ1-2	TGTGCCAGCACTAACAGGAACTATGGCTACACCTTC	CASTNRNYGYTF
.	.	TRBV10-3	TRBJ2-7	TGTGCCATCAGTGAGAATGGGGGACGCGGCGAGCAGTACTTC	CAISENGGRGEQYF
.	.	TRBV30	TRBJ1-2	TGTGCCTGGAGCAGCTCCCGGGACGCCGTGCGTCGGGGCTACACCTTC	CAWSSSRDAVRRGYTF
once	TRBD2	TRBV19	TRBJ2-7	TGTGCCAGTAGTATGGGACGGACTAGCGGGATTTCCTACGAGCAGTACTTC	CASSMGRTSGISYEQYF
.	TRBD2	TRBV7-2	TRBJ2-7	TGTGCCAGCAGCGTCGGGACTAGCCCCGGAGGCGAGCAGTACTTC	CASSVGTSPGGEQYF
few	TRBD1	TRBV2	TRBJ2-2	TGTGCCAGGACAGGGACATCACTGAACACCGGGGAGCTGTTTTTT	CARTGTSLNTGELFF
.	TRBD2	TRBV7-2	TRBJ2-5	TGTGCCAGCACCCCGCTCGTCGGGGGGGCAAAGACCCAGTACTTC	CASTPLVGGAKTQYF
.	.	TRBV9	TRBJ1-5	TGTGCCAGCAGCGCGACACCTGGGTACCAGCCCCAGCATTTT	CASSATPGYQPQHF
.	.	TRBV5-4	TRBJ2-7	TGTGCCAGCAGCTTGGACGGCGTGTACGAGCAGTACTTC	CASSLDGVYEQYF
few	.	TRBV7-8	TRBJ2-1	TGTGCCAGCGCCGGGCGGGAAGGTTACAATGAGCAGTTCTTC	CASAGREGYNEQFF
.	.	TRBV4-3	TRBJ2-1	TGCGCCAGCAGCCAGCCTAGGTTCTTC	CASSQPRFF
few	.	TRBV4-3	TRBJ2-3	TGCGCCAGCAGCCAGGGTCCCTGGGGGACGACAAGCACAGATACGCAGTATTTT	CASSQGPWGTTSTDTQYF
.	TRBD2	TRBV5-1	TRBJ2-1	TGCGCCAGCAGCTTGACGGGAGGGACGGCCGTACATGAGCAGTTCTTC	CASSLTGGTAVHEQFF
.	TRBD1	TRBV7-9	TRBJ2-1	TGTGCCAGCAGCCGACCGGGACAGGGGACCGACAATGAGCAGTTCTTC	CASSRPGQGTDNEQFF
.	TRBD2	TRBV7-2	TRBJ2-3	TGTGCCAGCAGCCCAAAAGCGGGACGCACAGATACGCAGTATTTT	CASSPKAGRTDTQYF
.	TRBD1	TRBV6-1	TRBJ1-4	TGTGCCAGCAGTGAAAACAGGGGGCTAACTAATGAAAAACTGTTTTTT	CASSENRGLTNEKLFF